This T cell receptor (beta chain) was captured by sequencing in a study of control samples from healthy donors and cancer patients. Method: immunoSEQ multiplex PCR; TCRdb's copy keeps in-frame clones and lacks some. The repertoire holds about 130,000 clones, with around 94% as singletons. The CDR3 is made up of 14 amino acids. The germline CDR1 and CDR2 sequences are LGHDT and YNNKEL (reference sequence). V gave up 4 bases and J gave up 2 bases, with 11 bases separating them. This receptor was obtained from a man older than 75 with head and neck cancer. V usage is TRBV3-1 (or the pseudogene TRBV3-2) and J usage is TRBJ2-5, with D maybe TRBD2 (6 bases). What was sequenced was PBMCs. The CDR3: CASSLGLTQETQYF. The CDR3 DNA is TGTGCCAGCAGCCTGGGACTCACTCAAGAGACCCAGTACTTC.